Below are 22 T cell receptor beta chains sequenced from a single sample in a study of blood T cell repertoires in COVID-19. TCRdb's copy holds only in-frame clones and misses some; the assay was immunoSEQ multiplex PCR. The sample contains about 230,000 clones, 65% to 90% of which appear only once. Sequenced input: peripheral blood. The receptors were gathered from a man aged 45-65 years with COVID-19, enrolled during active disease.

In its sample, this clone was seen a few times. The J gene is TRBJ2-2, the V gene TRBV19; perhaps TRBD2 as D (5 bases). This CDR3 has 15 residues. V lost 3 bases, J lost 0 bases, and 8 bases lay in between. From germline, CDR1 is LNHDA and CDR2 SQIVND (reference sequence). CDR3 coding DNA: TGTGCCAGTAGTATTATCGGGACGAACACCGGGGAGCTGTTTTTT. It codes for CASSIIGTNTGELFF. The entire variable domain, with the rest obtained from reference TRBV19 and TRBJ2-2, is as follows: DGGITQSPKYLFRKEGQNVTLSCEQNLNHDAMYWYRQDPGQGLRLIYYSQIVNDFQKGDIAEGYSVSREKKESFPLTVTSAQKNPTAFYLCASSIIGTNTGELFFGEGSRLTVL.

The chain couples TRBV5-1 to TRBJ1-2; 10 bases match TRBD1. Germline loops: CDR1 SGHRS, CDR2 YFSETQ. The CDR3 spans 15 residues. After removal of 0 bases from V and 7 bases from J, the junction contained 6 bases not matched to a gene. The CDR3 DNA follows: TGCGCCAGCAGCTTGGCCTTGGGACAGGGGATTGGCTACACCTTC. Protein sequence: CASSLALGQGIGYTF.

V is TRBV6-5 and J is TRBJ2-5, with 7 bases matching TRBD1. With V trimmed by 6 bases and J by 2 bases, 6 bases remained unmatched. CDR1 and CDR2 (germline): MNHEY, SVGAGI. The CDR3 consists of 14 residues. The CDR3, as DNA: TGTGCCAGCAGCGTACAGGGGAGTCAAGAGACCCAGTACTTC. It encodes CASSVQGSQETQYF.

The CDR3 DNA reads TGTGCCAGCAGTACGACTGGGTCTGGCACAGATACGCAGTATTTT. Translation gives CASSTTGSGTDTQYF. The genes are TRBV6-5 and TRBJ2-3, with D unresolved. Germline CDR1 reads MNHEY; CDR2 reads SVGAGI. The CDR3 spans 15 residues. Trimming shortened V by 5 bases and J by 1 base, and 13 bases separated the two germline ends.

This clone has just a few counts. The CDR3 is CASSPHGGDDTGELFF. The CDR3 DNA reads as TGTGCCAGCAGCCCGCATGGGGGGGATGACACCGGGGAGCTGTTTTTT. V and J are TRBV9 and TRBJ2-2; 7 bases align to TRBD2. The germline V gene encodes CDR1 SGDLS and CDR2 YYNGEE. The CDR3 has 16 amino acids. Unmatched junction bases numbered 9, after V lost 4 bases and J lost 3 bases.

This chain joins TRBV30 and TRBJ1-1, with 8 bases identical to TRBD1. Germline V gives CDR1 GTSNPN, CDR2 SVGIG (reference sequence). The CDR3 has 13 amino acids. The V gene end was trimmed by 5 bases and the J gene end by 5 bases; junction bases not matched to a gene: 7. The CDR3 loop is CAWQKQGGTEAFF. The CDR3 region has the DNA TGTGCCTGGCAGAAACAGGGGGGTACTGAAGCTTTCTTT.

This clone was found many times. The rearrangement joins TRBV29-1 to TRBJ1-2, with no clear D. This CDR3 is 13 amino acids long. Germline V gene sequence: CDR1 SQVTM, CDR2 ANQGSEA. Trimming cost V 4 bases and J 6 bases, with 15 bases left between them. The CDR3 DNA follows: TGCAGCGTTGTAACGGAGAAGGCGAATGGCTACACCTTC. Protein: CSVVTEKANGYTF.

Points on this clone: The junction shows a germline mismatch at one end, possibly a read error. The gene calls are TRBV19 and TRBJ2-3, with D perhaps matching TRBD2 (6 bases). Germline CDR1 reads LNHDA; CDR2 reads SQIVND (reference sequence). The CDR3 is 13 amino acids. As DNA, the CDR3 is TGTTCCAGCGGTGAGAGGGGAGGAGATACGCAGTATTTT. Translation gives CSSGERGGDTQYF.

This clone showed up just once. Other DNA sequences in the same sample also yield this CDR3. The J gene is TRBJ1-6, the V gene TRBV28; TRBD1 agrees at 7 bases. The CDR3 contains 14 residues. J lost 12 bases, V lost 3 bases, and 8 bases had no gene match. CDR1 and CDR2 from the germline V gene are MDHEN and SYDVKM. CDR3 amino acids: CASSFRQGSLPLHF. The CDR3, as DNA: TGTGCCAGCAGTTTCCGACAGGGATCTTTACCCCTCCACTTT.

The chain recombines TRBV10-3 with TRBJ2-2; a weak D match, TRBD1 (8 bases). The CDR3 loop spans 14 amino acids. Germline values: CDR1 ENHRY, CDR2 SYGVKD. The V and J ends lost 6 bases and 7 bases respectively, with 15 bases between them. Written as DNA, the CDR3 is TGTGCCATCAGAATAACAGGGGGGGACGGGGAGCTGTTTTTT. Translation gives CAIRITGGDGELFF.

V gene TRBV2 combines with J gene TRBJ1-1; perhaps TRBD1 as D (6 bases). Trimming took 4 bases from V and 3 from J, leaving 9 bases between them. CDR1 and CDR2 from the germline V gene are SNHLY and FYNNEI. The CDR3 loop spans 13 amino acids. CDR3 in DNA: TGTGCCAGCAGTGTGGGGGGGCACACTGAAGCTTTCTTT. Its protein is CASSVGGHTEAFF.

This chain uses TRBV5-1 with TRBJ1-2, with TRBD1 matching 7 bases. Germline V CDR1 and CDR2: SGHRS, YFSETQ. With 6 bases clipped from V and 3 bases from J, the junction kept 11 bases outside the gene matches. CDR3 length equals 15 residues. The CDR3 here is CASKLTTGTDYGYTF. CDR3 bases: TGCGCCAGCAAGCTTACCACTGGGACAGACTATGGCTACACCTTC. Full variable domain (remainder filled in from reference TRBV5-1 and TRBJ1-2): KAGVTQTPRYLIKTRGQQVTLSCSPISGHRSVSWYQQTPGQGLQFLFEYFSETQRNKGNFPGRFSGRQFSNSRSEMNVSTLELGDSALYLCASKLTTGTDYGYTFGSGTRLTVV.

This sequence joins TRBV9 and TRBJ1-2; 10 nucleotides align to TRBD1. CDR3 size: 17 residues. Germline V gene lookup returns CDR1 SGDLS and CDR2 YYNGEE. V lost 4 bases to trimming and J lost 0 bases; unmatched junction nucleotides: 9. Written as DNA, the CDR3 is TGTGCCAGCAGCTCACGTAAAGGACAGGGGGCTAACTATGGCTACACCTTC. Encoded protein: CASSSRKGQGANYGYTF.

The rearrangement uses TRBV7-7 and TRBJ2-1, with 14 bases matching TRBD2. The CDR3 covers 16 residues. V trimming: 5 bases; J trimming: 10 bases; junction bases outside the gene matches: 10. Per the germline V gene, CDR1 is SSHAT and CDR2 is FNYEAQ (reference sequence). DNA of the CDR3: TGTGCCAGCAGCCGAGGACTAGCGGGGGGCCCGGGGGAGCAGTTCTTC. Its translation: CASSRGLAGGPGEQFF.

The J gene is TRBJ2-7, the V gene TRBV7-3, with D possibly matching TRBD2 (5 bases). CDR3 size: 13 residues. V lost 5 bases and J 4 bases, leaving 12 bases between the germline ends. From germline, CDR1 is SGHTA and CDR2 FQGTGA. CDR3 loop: CASSPVGGYEQYF. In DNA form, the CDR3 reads TGTGCCAGCAGCCCCGTCGGCGGGTACGAGCAGTACTTC.

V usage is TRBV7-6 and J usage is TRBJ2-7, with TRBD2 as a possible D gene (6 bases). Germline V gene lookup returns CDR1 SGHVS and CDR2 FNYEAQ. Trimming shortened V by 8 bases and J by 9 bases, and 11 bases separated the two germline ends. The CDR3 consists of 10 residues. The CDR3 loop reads CASPPEGQYF. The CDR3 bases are TGTGCCAGCCCCCCGGAGGGGCAGTACTTC.

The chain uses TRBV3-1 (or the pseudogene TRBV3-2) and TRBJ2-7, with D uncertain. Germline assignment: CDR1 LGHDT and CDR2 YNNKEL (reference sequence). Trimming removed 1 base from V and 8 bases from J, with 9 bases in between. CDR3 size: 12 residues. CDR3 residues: CASSQVSTQQYF. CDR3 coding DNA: TGTGCCAGCAGCCAAGTTAGTACGCAGCAGTACTTC.

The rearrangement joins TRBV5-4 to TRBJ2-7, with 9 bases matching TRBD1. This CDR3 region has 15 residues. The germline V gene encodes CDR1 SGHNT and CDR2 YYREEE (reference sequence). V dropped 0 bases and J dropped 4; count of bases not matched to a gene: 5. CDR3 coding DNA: TGTGCCAGCAGCTTGGGGGGACAGGGTAGTTACGAGCAGTACTTC. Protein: CASSLGGQGSYEQYF.

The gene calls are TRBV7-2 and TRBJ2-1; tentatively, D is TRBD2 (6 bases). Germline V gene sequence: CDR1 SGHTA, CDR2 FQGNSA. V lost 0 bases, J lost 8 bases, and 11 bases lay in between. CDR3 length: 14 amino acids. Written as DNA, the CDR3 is TGTGCCAGCAGCTTAGCGGGGGGAGTCGATGAGCAGTTCTTC. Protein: CASSLAGGVDEQFF.

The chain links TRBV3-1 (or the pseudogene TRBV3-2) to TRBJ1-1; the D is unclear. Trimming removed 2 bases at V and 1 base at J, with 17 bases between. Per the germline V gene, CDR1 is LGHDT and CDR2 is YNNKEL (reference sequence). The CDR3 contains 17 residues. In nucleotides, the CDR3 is TGTGCCAGCAGCCAAAGGAGTCGGATGGAGCGGAACACTGAAGCTTTCTTT. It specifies CASSQRSRMERNTEAFF.

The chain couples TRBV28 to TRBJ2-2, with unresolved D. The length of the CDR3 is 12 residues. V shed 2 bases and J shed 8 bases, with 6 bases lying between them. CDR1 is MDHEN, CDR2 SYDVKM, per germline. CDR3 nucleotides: TGTGCCAGCAGTTTAAATTCTGGGGAGCTGTTTTTT. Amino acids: CASSLNSGELFF.

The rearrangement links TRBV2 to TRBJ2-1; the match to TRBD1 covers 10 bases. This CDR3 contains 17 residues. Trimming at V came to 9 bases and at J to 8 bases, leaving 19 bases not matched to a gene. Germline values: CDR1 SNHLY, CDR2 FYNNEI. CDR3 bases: TGTGCCAGGGAAAGGTCCAAAGGGACAGGGGTAAGCGATGAGCAGTTCTTC. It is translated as CARERSKGTGVSDEQFF.